Below are 2 T cell receptor beta chains sequenced from a single sample in a study of T cell repertoires in cytomegalovirus infection. MiXCR, run by TCRdb on the reads, gives a single entry per CDR3 protein. The profile shows roughly 630,000 distinct CDR3 sequences, 20% to 25% of them singletons. The sample was CD8+ T cells from PBMCs. These receptors all stem from a human donor in good health (CMV status not recorded). Some clones in this sample may be carry-over from other donors' samples.

V is TRBV29-1 and J is TRBJ2-3; TRBD2 matches at 14 bases. This CDR3 has 17 amino acids. Germline-derived CDR1 and CDR2 are SQVTM and ANQGSEA. Trimming cost V 8 bases and J 0 bases; bases outside gene matches: 10. The CDR3 sequence is CSCGGLAGEASTDTQYF. CDR3 nucleotide sequence: TGCAGCTGCGGGGGACTAGCGGGGGAAGCAAGCACAGATACGCAGTATTTT.

This clonotype was detected a few times. This sequence joins TRBV14 and TRBJ1-2, with 7 bases fitting TRBD1. Trimming took 4 bases from V and 4 from J; bases not matched to a gene: 6. CDR1 is SGHDN, CDR2 FVKESK, per germline. This CDR3 region has 14 residues. The CDR3 spells CASSPDRSIYGYTF. The CDR3 nucleotides are TGTGCCAGCAGCCCGGACAGGAGCATCTATGGCTACACCTTC.